This T cell receptor (beta chain) was retrieved from a study of blood T cell repertoires in COVID-19. Sequenced by immunoSEQ multiplex PCR; TCRdb stores in-frame clones only, minus some. The data contain some 190,000 clones, about 80% of them singletons. Recruitment covered 20 to 25 US areas and drew participants whose ages spanned roughly 18 to 90 years. Participants reported their clinical history, and cohort assignment relied on those reports. With 6 bases removed from V and 5 bases from J, the gap between germline ends came to 16 bases. The CDR3 runs 14 residues. The V gene's germline CDR1 is LGHNA and CDR2 YSLEER.

The sequence was collected from a man aged 55 to 70 who had been exposed to COVID-19. The sequenced sample was PBMCs or T cells enriched from blood (not recorded which). The chain carries TRBV4-3 and TRBJ1-2; possible D gene TRBD1, 6 bases. CDR3 sequence (DNA): TGCGCCAGCAGTAGGGGGGGCGAATCGTATGGCTACACCTTC. Translation gives CASSRGGESYGYTF.